This TCR beta chain was profiled in a study of CD8+ T cells in alopecia areata. Study summary: Those treated were given oral tofacitinib at 5 to 10 mg twice daily. Findings and limits, study-wide: Affected scalp, especially in alopecia totalis/universalis, had a higher clonality than normal scalp did.

The investigators collected lesional scalp punch biopsies and peripheral blood from alopecia areata patients. Following RNA extraction, reverse transcription yielded cDNA that acted as the sequencing template. Profiled with immunoSEQ multiplex PCR; TCRdb holds only in-frame clones, not every one. Of about 150,000 clones in the sample, roughly 50% were seen once. CDR1 is WSHSY and CDR2 is SAAADI in the germline V gene. CDR3 length equals 15 residues. Between the trimmed V and J ends, which lost 2 bases and 1 base, there was a span of 6 bases. Comments on this clone: Its antigen is still unknown.

The receptor comes from a human donor with alopecia areata. The specimen was CD4+ T cells sorted from blood. This chain joins TRBV10-2 and TRBJ2-6; no clear D gene. CDR3 in amino acids: CASSEQPSGANVLTF. DNA for the CDR3: TGCGCCAGCAGTGAGCAGCCATCTGGGGCCAACGTCCTGACTTTC.